Listed below are T cell receptor beta chains from one sample, sequenced in a study of blood T cell repertoires in COVID-19. The table came from immunoSEQ multiplex PCR; TCRdb's copy has only in-frame clones and leaves some out. The sample lists roughly 90,000 clones, approximately 85% occurring once. Sequencing was done on a sample of peripheral blood. The receptors derive from an elderly woman with COVID-19, enrolled during active disease. Both conserved end residues are part of each CDR3. D genes are given only for firm matches. Clone size is shown for a subset of rows, as once, few, many or a class of expanded clone.

d_gene: -
abundance: -
v_gene: TRBV18
j_gene: TRBJ1-5
CDR3nt: TGTGCCAGCTCACCAAACAGAGATCAGCCCCAGCATTTT
CDR3aa: CASSPNRDQPQHF

d_gene: -
abundance: -
v_gene: TRBV6-5
j_gene: TRBJ2-4
CDR3nt: TGTGCCAGCAGTTACACGCAGGGGTTCATTCAGTACTTC
CDR3aa: CASSYTQGFIQYF

d_gene: TRBD1
abundance: -
v_gene: TRBV4-1
j_gene: TRBJ1-2
CDR3nt: TGCGCCAGCAGCCAAGGGGGACAGGGGGCTGTTGGCTACACCTTC
CDR3aa: CASSQGGQGAVGYTF

d_gene: TRBD1
abundance: -
v_gene: TRBV7-8
j_gene: TRBJ2-7
CDR3nt: TGTGCCAGCAGCTTAGCCGGGACAGGGATCCACTACGAGCAGTACTTC
CDR3aa: CASSLAGTGIHYEQYF

d_gene: TRBD1
abundance: few
v_gene: TRBV11-2
j_gene: TRBJ1-1
CDR3nt: TGTGCCAGCAGCTCTACAGGGGTTCACACTGAAGCTTTCTTT
CDR3aa: CASSSTGVHTEAFF

d_gene: -
abundance: -
v_gene: TRBV27
j_gene: TRBJ2-5
CDR3nt: TGTGCCAGCAGTCCGCATCACCGAAGCCTCCAAGAGACCCAGTACTTC
CDR3aa: CASSPHHRSLQETQYF

d_gene: -
abundance: few
v_gene: TRBV27
j_gene: TRBJ1-5
CDR3nt: TGTGCCAGCAGTTTACGTCAGGGCCAGCCCCAGCATTTT
CDR3aa: CASSLRQGQPQHF

d_gene: TRBD1
abundance: -
v_gene: TRBV27
j_gene: TRBJ1-5
CDR3nt: TGTGCCAGCAGTCTGAACCCCACAGGGGTTAATGGCAATCAGCCCCAGCATTTT
CDR3aa: CASSLNPTGVNGNQPQHF

d_gene: TRBD1
abundance: -
v_gene: TRBV7-3
j_gene: TRBJ1-4
CDR3nt: TGTGCCAGCAGCTTTCCCGGGACAGGGTGTGCAACTAATGAAAAACTGTTTTTT
CDR3aa: CASSFPGTGCATNEKLFF

d_gene: TRBD2
abundance: -
v_gene: TRBV7-3
j_gene: TRBJ2-1
CDR3nt: TGTGCCAGCAGTCAAAACCGGGGACTAGCGGGAGAGAGGCAGTTCTTC
CDR3aa: CASSQNRGLAGERQFF